This T cell receptor (beta chain) was documented in a study of shared clonotypes between healthy human individuals (dated by TCRdb to 2020 to 2022). A note on the overall study: Three men and two women, aged 18 to 49 years, made up the cohort. For each donor, three plates each were used for CD4 naive and CD4 memory, two plates were used for CD8 naive, and one plate was used for CD8 memory. The study deeply sequenced blood TCR repertoires of five healthy adults to estimate repertoire size and the extent of clonotype sharing between individuals. Libraries were prepared and TCR repertoires were sequenced by different laboratories using diverse techniques, in order to increase sequencing depth and limit assay-specific biases. Between about 0.94 and 10 billion PBMCs per donor were obtained by leukapheresis.

Overall results and qualifications from the work: Clonotypes shared by all four sorted-subset donors showed higher generation probabilities than non-shared clonotypes. Even with the large sequencing depth, rarefaction of the sorted-subset datasets indicated that sequencing was incomplete. Because the study included only a small number of donors, the genetic and exposure-history diversity represented was limited. Pairwise subsampling led to the expectation that sequencing depth would affect the degree of clonotype sharing among donors. Only blood was sampled, and tissue TCR repertoires likely differ from those in blood. About 5% of naive CD4, around 3.5% of naive CD8, approximately 2% of memory CD4, and 0.35% to 0.4% of memory CD8 clonotypes were shared across a handful of donors. Naive subsets generally had larger estimated clonotype richness than memory subsets did.

In the case of this clone: Its antigen is still unknown. The record has no base qualities; no much larger clone is one base away.

Healthy HIV-negative adults with no recently reported acute infections or vaccinations were included as donors. Every donor was a Caucasian adult residing in Nashville, Tennessee, USA. CD8 memory samples combined magnetically selected CD45RO+ cells with CCR7-negative CD45RA+ effector memory (TemRA) cells. Blood was collected by leukapheresis, and PBMCs were isolated by Ficoll-Histopaque density gradient centrifugation and then cryopreserved in liquid nitrogen vapor phase. Analytical flow cytometry was used to check the purity and quantity of every magnetically sorted T cell population. Each sorted fraction had its genomic DNA isolated and then quantified by UV absorbance on a Nanodrop 2000c. Using the deep immunoSEQ assay, TCR CDR3 regions were amplified from genomic DNA by multiplex PCR. Extracted genomic DNA from each cell subset was distributed evenly across all wells of several immunoSEQ 96-well plates, and each plate was treated as a replicate. For sorted subsets, 150 to 250 ng genomic DNA, equal to 30,000 or so T cell genomes, was loaded into each replicate PCR. The purified libraries were quantified using a Qubit 3.0 fluorometer, sized with a Bioanalyzer 2100, and then quantified again using the KAPA Library Quantification kit. Every immunoSEQ 96-well plate was sequenced on a dedicated single-read 150-cycle Illumina NextSeq 550 flow cell. Per the authors' processing: The immunoSEQ output contained only junctional sequences without quality scores, so filtering could not match that applied to full-length reads. To assign V/J genes and CDR3, sequences were annotated against IMGT germline references using PyIR, a Python wrapper for IgBLAST v1.9. Reads with weak V/J assignments (E-value above 1e-6), missing CDR3, stop codons, out-of-frame junctions, or ambiguous translated residues were removed. V3J clonotypes were defined by identical inferred V gene, J gene, and CDR3 amino acid sequence. Percentage overlap between repertoires was calculated by dividing the number of shared unique clonotypes by the size of the smaller repertoire. Richness of each repertoire was evaluated using RTK rarefaction, the Chao1 estimator, and Recon v2.1 estimates of unobserved clonotypes. OLGA was used to compute generation probabilities for all TCRbeta clonotypes that the gDNA method yielded from a handful of donors. This immuneACCESS table, as held by TCRdb, lists in-frame sequences with V and J called but not all clones. Of the missing ones, under half trace to an unresolved V gene in checked studies; the others have no known cause. V, J and clone size are those of that table, while D and trimming were read from the DNA. In all, the sample holds approximately 710,000 clones, and around 90% of those were seen once. The ten top clones hold 30% to 40% of the sample.

Sequencing input: memory CD8+ T cells from PBMCs. This sample's cell subset or site label indicates: CD45RO+ cells pooled with CCR7-negative TemRA cells. The receptor was derived from a man between 18 and 35 years old in good health. Some clones in this sample may be carry-over from other donors' samples.

Read as DNA, the sequence is TGTGCCAGCAATGTCGGCGCTCCCAATCAGCCCCAGCATTTT. The resulting protein is CASNVGAPNQPQHF. Recombination joined TRBV6-6 with TRBJ1-5, with the D gene call left open. The CDR3 spans 14 residues, from the cysteine through the phenylalanine. Only CDR3 DNA is held: 42 bases, read in frame from base 1. Based on the germline V gene (reference sequence), the CDR1 and CDR2 sequences are MNHNY and SVGAGI. At the junction V is shortened by 7 bases and J by 3 bases, with 13 bases in between.